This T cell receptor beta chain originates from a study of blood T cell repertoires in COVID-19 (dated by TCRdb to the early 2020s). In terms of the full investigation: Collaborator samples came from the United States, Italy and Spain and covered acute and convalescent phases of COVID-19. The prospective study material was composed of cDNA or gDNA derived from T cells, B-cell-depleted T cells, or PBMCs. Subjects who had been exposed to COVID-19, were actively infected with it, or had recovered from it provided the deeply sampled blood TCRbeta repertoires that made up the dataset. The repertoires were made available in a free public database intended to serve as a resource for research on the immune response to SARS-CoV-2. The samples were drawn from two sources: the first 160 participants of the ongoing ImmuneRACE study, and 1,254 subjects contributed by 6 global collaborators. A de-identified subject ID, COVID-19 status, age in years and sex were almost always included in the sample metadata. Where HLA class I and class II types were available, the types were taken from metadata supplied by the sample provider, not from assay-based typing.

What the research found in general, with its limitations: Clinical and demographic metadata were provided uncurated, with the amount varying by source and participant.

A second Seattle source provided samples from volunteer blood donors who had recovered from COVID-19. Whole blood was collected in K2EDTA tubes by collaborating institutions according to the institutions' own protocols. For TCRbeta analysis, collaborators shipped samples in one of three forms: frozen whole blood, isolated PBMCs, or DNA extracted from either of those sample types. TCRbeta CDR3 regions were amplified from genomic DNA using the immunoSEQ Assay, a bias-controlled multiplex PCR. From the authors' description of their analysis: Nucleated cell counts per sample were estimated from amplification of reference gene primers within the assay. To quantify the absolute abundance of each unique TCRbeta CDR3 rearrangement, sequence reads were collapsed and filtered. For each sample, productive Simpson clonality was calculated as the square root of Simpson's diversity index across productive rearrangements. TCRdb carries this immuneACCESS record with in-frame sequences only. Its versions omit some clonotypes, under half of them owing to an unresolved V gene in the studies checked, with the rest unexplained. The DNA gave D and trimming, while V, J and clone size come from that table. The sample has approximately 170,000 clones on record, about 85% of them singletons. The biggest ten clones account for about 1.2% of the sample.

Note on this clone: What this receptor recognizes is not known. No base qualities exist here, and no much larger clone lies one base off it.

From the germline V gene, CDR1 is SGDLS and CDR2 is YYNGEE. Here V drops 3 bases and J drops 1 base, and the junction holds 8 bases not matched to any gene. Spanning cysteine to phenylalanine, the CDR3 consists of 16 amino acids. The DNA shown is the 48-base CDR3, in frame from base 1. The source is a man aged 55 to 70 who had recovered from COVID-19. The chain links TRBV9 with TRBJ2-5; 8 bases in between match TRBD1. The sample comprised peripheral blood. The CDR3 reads CASSAQDRALQETQYF. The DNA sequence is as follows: TGTGCCAGCAGCGCCCAGGACAGGGCCCTCCAAGAGACCCAGTACTTC.